This T cell receptor (beta chain) emerged from a study of cytomegalovirus exposure and HLA in healthy donors. Study observations and caveats: The analysis excluded some indistinguishable V segments, including TRBV6-2 and TRBV6-3. In a later analysis, the majority of CMV-associated beta chains seemingly showed HLA restriction. Later analysis associated a missense DCLRE1C variant with TCR beta V- and J-gene trimming. There was a cluster of highly shared sequence variants that was likely a sequencing artifact.

The J segment lost 2 bases and the V segment lost 5 bases, leaving 2 bases of the junction unmatched. Germline CDR1 reads MNHEY; CDR2 reads SVGAGI. The CDR3 has 13 amino acids. About this clone itself: What it recognizes is unknown.

With 60 Vbeta and 13 Jbeta primers, the PCR was carried out. Profiling relied on immunoSEQ multiplex PCR, and the TCRdb table lists in-frame clones only, not all of them. Here the sample spans 100,000 to 150,000 clones, 77% being singletons. Sequencing input: PBMCs. This clonotype was sampled from a male donor in good health and CMV-seropositive. This rearrangement joins TRBV6-5 to TRBJ2-7; 8 positions agree with TRBD1. CDR3 region: CASSADRAYEQYF. As DNA, the CDR3 is TGTGCCAGCAGTGCGGACAGGGCCTACGAGCAGTACTTC.